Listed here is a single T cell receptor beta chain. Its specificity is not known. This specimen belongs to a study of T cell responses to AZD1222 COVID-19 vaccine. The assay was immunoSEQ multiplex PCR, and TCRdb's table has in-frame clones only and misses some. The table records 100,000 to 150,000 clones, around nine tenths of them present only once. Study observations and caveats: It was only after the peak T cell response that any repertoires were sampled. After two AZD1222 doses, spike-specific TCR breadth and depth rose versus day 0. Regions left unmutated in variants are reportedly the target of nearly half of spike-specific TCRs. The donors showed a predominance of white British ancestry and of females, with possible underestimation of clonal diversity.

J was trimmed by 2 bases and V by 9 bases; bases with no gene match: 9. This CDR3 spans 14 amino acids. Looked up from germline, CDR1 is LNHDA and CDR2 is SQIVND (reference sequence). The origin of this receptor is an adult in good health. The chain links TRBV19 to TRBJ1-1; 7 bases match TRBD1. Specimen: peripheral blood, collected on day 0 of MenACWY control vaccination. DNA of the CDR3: TGTGCCAGCAACAGGGGACCCCAAAACACTGAAGCTTTCTTT. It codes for CASNRGPQNTEAFF.